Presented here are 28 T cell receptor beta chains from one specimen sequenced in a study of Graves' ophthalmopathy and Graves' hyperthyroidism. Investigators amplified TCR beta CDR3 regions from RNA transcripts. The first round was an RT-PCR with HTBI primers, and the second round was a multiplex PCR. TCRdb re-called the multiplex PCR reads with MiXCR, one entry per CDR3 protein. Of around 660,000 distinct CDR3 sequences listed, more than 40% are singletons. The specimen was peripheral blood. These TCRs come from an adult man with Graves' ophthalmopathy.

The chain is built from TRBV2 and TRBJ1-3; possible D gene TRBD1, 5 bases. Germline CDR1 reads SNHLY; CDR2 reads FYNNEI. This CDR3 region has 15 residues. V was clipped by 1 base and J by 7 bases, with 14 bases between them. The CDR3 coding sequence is TGTGCCAGCAGTGAAGAGGGGCGGACCGTGAACACCATATATTTT. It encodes CASSEEGRTVNTIYF.

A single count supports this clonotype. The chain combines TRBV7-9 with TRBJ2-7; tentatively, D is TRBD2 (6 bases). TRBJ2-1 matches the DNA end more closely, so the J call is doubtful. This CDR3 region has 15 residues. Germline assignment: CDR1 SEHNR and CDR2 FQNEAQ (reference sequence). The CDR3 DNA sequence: TGTGCCAGCAGCTTAGTTGGGGAGGCCTACAATGAGCAGTTCTTC. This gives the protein CASSLVGEAYNEQFF.

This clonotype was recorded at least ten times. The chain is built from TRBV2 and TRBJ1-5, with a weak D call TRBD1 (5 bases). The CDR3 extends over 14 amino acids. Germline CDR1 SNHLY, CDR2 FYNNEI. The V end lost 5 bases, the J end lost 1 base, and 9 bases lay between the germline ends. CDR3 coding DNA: TGTGCCAGCAGTCCACGACAGAGCAATCAGCCCCAGCATTTT. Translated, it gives CASSPRQSNQPQHF.

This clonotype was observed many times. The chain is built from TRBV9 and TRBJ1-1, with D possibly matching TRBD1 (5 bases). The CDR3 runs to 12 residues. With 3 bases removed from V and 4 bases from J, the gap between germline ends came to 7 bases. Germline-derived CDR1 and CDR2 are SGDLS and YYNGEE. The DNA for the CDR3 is TGTGCCAGCAGCGGCGGGGCCACTGAAGCTTTCTTT. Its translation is CASSGGATEAFF.

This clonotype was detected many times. This CDR3 reads CASSFLGGGQQETQYF. The DNA of the CDR3 is TGTGCCAGCAGCTTCCTCGGGGGGGGACAGCAAGAGACCCAGTACTTC. This sequence joins TRBV7-3 and TRBJ2-5; D may be TRBD2 (8 bases). V was clipped by 3 bases and J by 2 bases, with 16 bases between them. The CDR3 is made up of 16 amino acids. CDR1 SGHTA and CDR2 FQGTGA come from the germline V gene.

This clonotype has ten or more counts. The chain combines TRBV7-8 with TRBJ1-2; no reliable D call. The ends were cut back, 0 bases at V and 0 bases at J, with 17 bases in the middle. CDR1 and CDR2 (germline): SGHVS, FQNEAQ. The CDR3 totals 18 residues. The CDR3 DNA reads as TGTGCCAGCAGCTTAGCGCTAAGTACAGCGCTTGCTAACTATGGCTACACCTTC. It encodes CASSLALSTALANYGYTF.

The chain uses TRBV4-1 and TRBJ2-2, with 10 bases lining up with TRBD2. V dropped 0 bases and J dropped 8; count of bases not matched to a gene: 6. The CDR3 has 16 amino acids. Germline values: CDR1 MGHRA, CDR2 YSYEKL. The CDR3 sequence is CASSQETASGRGELFF. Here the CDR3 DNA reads TGCGCCAGCAGCCAAGAAACGGCTAGCGGGAGAGGGGAGCTGTTTTTT.

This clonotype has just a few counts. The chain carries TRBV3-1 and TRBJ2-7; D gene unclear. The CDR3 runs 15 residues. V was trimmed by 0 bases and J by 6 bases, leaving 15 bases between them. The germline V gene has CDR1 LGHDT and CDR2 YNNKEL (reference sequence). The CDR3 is CASSQEGHLPGEQYF. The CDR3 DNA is TGTGCCAGCAGCCAAGAGGGCCATCTCCCGGGCGAGCAGTACTTC.

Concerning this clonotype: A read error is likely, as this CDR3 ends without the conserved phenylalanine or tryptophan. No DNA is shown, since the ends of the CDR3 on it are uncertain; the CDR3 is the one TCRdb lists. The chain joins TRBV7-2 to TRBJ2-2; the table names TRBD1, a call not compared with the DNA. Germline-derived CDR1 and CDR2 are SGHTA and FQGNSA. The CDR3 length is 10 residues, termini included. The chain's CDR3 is CASSQQGVFY.

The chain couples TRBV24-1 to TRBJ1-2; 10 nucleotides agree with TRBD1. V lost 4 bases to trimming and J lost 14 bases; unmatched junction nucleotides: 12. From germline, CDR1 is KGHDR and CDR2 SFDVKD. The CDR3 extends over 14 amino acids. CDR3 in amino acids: CATSDPRTGGIRTF. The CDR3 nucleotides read TGTGCCACCAGTGACCCTCGGACAGGGGGAATCCGAACCTTC.

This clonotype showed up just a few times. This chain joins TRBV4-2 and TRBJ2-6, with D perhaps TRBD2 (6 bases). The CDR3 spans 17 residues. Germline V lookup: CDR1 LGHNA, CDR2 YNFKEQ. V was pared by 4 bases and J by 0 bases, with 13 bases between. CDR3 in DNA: TGTGCCAGCAGCCTTAGGGACTCTCGCTCTGGGGCCAACGTCCTGACTTTC. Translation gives CASSLRDSRSGANVLTF.

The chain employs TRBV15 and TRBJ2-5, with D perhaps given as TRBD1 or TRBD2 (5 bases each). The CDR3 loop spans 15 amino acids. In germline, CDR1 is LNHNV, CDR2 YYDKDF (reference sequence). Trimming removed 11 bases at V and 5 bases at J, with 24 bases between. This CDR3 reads CASTPRDGQSETQYF. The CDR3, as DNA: TGTGCCTCAACCCCCCGGGACGGCCAATCGGAGACCCAGTACTTC. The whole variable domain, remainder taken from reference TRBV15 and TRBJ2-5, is DAMVIQNPRYQVTQFGKPVTLSCSQTLNHNVMYWYQQKSSQAPKLLFHYYDKDFNNEADTPDNFQSRRPNTSFCFLDIRSPGLGDTAMYLCASTPRDGQSETQYFGPGTRLLVL.

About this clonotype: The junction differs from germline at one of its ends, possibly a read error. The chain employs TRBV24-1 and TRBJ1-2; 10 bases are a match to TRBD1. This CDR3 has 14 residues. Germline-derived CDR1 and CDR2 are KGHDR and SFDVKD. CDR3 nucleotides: TGTGCCAGCAGTCTTCAGGGACAGGGGTATGGCTACACCTTC. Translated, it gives CASSLQGQGYGYTF.

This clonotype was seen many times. The DNA of the CDR3 is TGTGCCAGCAGCCTATTCCCTACCGGGACAGCCGCCTACGAGCAGTACTTC. It specifies CASSLFPTGTAAYEQYF. The chain has TRBV7-2 and TRBJ2-7; 7 bases agree with TRBD1. The CDR3 is made up of 17 amino acids. V was clipped by 5 bases and J by 2 bases; unmatched bases: 15. Germline V gives CDR1 SGHTA, CDR2 FQGNSA.

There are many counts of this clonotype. CDR3: CASTSRGGEQYF. CDR3 nucleotides: TGTGCCAGCACCTCCAGGGGAGGCGAGCAGTACTTC. The chain has TRBV10-3 and TRBJ2-7; either TRBD1 or TRBD2 may fit D (6 bases each). The CDR3 consists of 12 residues. V was pared by 10 bases and J by 6 bases, with 16 bases between. The germline V gene has CDR1 ENHRY and CDR2 SYGVKD.

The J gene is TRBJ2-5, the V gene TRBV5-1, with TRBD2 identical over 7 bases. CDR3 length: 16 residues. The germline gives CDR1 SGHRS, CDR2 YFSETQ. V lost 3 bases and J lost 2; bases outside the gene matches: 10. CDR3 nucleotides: TGCGCCAGCAGCTGGGATGGGAGGGTCTTACAAGAGACCCAGTACTTC. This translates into CASSWDGRVLQETQYF.

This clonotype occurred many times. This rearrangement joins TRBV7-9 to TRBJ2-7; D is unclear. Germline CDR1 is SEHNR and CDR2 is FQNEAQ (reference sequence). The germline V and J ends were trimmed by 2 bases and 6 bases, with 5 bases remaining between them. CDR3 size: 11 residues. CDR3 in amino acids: CASSLTSEQYF. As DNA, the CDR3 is TGTGCCAGCAGCTTAACCTCCGAGCAGTACTTC. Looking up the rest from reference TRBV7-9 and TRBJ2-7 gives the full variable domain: DTGVSQNPRHKITKRGQNVTFRCDPISEHNRLYWYRQTLGQGPEFLTYFQNEAQLEKSRLLSDRFSAERPKGSFSTLEIQRTEQGDSAMYLCASSLTSEQYFGPGTRLTVT.

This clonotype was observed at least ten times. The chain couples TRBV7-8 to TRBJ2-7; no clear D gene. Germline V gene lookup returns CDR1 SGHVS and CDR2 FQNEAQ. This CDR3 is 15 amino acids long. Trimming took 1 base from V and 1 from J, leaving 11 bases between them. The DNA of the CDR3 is TGTGCCAGCAGCTTAGTTACGGGTACGTCCTACGAGCAGTACTTC. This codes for CASSLVTGTSYEQYF.

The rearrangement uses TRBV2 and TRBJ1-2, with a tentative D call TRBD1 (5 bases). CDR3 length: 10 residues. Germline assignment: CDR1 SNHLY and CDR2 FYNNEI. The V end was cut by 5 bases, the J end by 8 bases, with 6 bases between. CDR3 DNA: TGTGCCAGCAGTCAGGGAGGCTACACCTTC. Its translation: CASSQGGYTF.

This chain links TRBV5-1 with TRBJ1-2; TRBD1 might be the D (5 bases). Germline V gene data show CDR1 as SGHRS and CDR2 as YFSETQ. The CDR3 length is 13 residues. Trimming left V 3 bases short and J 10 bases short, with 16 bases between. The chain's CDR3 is CASSSGTSGVYTF. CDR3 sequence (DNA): TGCGCCAGCAGCTCTGGGACTAGCGGGGTCTACACCTTC.

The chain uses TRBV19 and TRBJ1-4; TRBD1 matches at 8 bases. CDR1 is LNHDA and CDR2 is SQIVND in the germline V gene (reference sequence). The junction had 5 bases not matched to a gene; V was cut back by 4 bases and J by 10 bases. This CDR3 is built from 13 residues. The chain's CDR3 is CASSTGGHGKLFF. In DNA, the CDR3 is TGTGCCAGTAGTACAGGGGGCCATGGAAAACTGTTTTTT.

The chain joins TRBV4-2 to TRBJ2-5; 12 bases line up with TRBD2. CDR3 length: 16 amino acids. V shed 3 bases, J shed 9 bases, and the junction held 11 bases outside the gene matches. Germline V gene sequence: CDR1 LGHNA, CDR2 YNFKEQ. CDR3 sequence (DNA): TGTGCCAGCAGCCAGCGACGGACTAGCGGGGTATTGCCCCAGTACTTC. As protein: CASSQRRTSGVLPQYF.

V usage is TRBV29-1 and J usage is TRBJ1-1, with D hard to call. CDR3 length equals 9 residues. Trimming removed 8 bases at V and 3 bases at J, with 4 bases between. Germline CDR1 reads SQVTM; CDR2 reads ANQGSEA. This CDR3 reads CSFYTEAFF. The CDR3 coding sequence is TGCAGCTTCTACACTGAAGCTTTCTTT. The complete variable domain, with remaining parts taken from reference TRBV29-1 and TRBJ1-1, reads SAVISQKPSRDICQRGTSLTIQCQVDSQVTMMFWYRQQPGQSLTLIATANQGSEATYESGFVIDKFPISRPNLTFSTLTVSNMSPEDSSIYLCSFYTEAFFGQGTRLTVV.

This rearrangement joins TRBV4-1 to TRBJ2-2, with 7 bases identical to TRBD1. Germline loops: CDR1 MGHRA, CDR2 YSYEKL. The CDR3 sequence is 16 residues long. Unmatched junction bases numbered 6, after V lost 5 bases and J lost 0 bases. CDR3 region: CASSLKQGSNTGELFF. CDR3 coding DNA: TGCGCCAGCAGCTTAAAACAGGGGTCGAACACCGGGGAGCTGTTTTTT.

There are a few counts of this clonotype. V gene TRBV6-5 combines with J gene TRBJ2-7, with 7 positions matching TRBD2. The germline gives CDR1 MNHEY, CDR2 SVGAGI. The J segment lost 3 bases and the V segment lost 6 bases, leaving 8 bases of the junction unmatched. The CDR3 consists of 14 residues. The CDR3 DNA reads TGTGCCAGCAGCCCCTGGGAGGGAAACTACGAGCAGTACTTC. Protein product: CASSPWEGNYEQYF.

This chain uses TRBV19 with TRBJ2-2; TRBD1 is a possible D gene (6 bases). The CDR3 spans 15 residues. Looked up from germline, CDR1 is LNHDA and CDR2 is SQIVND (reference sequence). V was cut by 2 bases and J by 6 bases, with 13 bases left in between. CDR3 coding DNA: TGTGCCAGTAGTATACCAGGGGTTAGCGCCGGGGAGCTGTTTTTT. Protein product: CASSIPGVSAGELFF.

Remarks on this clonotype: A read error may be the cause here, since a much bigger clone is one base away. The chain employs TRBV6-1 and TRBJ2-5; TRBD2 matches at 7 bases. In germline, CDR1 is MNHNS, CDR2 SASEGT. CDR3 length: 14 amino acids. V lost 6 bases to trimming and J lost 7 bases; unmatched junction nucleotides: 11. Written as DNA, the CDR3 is TGTGCCAGCAGCAGACAGCCTCCGGGAGGGACCCAGTACTTC. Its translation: CASSRQPPGGTQYF.

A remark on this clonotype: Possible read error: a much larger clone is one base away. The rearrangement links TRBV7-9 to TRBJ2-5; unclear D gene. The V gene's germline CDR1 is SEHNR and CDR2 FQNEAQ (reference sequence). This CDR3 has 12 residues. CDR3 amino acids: CASSLIEEAQYF. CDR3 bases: TGTGCCAGCAGCTTGATAGAAGAGGCCCAGTACTTC.